This TCR beta chain derives from a study of blood T cell repertoires in COVID-19. For the study at large: Both acute and convalescent COVID-19 samples were obtained from the United States, Italy and Spain.

A single count supports this clone. The CDR3 is made up of 13 amino acids. Between the trimmed V and J ends, which lost 10 bases and 2 bases, there was a span of 14 bases. Germline V gene data show CDR1 as SGHVS and CDR2 as FQNEAQ. As originally analysed: Amplification with reference gene primers provided the estimates of nucleated cell counts. TCRdb's copy holds only in-frame clones and misses some; the assay was immunoSEQ multiplex PCR. Clone size and the V and J calls come from that table; the DNA yielded D and trimming. Of around 66,000 clones in the sample, roughly 78% are singletons; the top ten hold over 7.5%.

The sequence derives from a human donor in a cohort sampled during active COVID-19. The rearrangement links TRBV7-8 to TRBJ1-1; D unclear. The sample comprised peripheral blood. The CDR3 nucleotides are TGTGCCACCCGGGGTCCGGGTAACACTGAAGCTTTCTTT. Protein product: CATRGPGNTEAFF.